This TCR beta chain was recorded in a study of siplizumab effects on memory and regulatory T cells (dated by TCRdb to 2018 to 2020). In the study overall: The effect of the anti-CD2 antibody siplizumab on alloreactive T-cell subsets was examined in allogeneic mixed lymphocyte reactions constructed from human PBMCs.

Library construction relied on the immunoSEQ multiplex PCR assay. Around 10^5 TCR templates per sample were assayed by the deep sequencing platform. Genomic DNA extracted from sorted T cells was used for TCRbeta CDR3 sequencing. The authors' pipeline ran thus. The R programming language was used for clonal analysis of the TCRbeta CDR3 data. Alloreactive CD4+ and CD8+ clones were identified by comparing unstimulated samples to CFSE-low samples taken after the reaction. Regulatory or non-regulatory origin was assigned to alloreactive CD4+ clones by matching of sequences to sorted unstimulated Treg and non-Treg repertoires. Held by TCRdb, this immuneACCESS table contains in-frame sequences only and omits some clones. Under half of the omission traces to an unresolved V gene where checked; the cause of the rest is unknown. V, J and clone size derive from that table, while D and trimming were established from the DNA sequence. The sample includes over 90,000 clones, with 92% observed a single time. The leading ten clones occupy 1% to 1.3% of the sample.

V is cut back by 5 bases and J by 1 base, with 16 bases in the junction unmatched. Looking up the germline V gene yields CDR1 SQVTM and CDR2 ANQGSEA. From the cysteine up to the phenylalanine, the CDR3 has a length of 17 residues. The entry retains the CDR3 DNA only, 51 bases that are in frame from base 1. General conclusions and limits of the study: In reactions with siplizumab, an average of around 70% of mappable alloreactive CD4+ clones were Treg-derived, compared with around 28% in control reactions. Unstimulated naive T cells appeared to be more diverse than memory T cells, and naive cells seemed to make a substantial contribution to the alloresponse. About 75-95% of proliferating CD4+ or CD8+ clones could not be given a naive or memory phenotype. Sequences below about 10^-5 frequency were poorly captured, so only a minor fraction of alloreactive clones could be mapped to unstimulated subsets. Siplizumab significantly lowered the cumulative frequency of alloreactive sequences that could be traced to unstimulated CD4+ memory T cells. The suppressive function of proliferating Tregs from siplizumab cultures was not functionally confirmed.

Sorted unstimulated T cells, along with proliferating T cells recovered from mixed lymphocyte reactions, underwent TCRbeta CDR3 sequencing. Fresh whole blood from around 11 HLA-typed healthy donors was used to isolate PBMCs. On this clone: Its antigen has not been determined. No per-base quality is available; no much larger clone lies one base away.

The rearrangement combines TRBV29-1 with TRBJ1-1; 7 nucleotides in the junction match TRBD1. Sequenced input: CD4+ T cells sorted from blood. The sequence derives from a human donor in good health. The DNA reads TGCAGCGTTCGGGGACTAACAGGGGTGATAACGAACACTGAAGCTTTCTTT. Its amino acids are CSVRGLTGVITNTEAFF.